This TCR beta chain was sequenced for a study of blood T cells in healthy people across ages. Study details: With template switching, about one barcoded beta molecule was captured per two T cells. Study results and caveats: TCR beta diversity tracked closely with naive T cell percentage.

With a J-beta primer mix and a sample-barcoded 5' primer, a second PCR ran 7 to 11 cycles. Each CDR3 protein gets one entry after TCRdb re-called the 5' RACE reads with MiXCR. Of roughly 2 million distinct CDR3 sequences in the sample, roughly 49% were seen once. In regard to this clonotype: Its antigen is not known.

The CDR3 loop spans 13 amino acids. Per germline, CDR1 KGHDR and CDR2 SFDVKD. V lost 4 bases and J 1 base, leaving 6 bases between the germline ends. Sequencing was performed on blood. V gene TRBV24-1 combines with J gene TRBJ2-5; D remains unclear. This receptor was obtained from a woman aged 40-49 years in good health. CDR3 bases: TGTGCCACCAGTGAACACTTCCAAGAGACCCAGTACTTC. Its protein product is CATSEHFQETQYF.